The source of this TCR beta chain is a study of blood T cell repertoires in COVID-19. At the level of the study: The United States, Italy and Spain supplied acute and convalescent COVID-19 samples. Nucleic acid was either cDNA or gDNA, and it came from T cells, B-cell-depleted T cells, or PBMCs.

Original data processing: Reference gene primer amplification in the assay estimated nucleated cell counts. Sequencing used immunoSEQ multiplex PCR; TCRdb keeps in-frame clones, though not all of them. V and J calls and clone size follow that table, whereas D and trimming were derived from the DNA. The sample has roughly 250,000 clones, roughly 80% seen once; the top ten hold approximately 4.8%. Germline V lookup: CDR1 LGHNA, CDR2 YSLEER. The CDR3 covers 14 residues. Deletions cut 0 bases from V and 5 bases from J, with 10 bases between. This clonotype originated in a middle-aged man with active or convalescent COVID-19. The chain is built from TRBV4-3 and TRBJ1-1; TRBD1 is a possible D gene (5 bases). Sequencing input: peripheral blood. CDR3 amino acids: CASSQDGGVTEAFF. The DNA of the CDR3 is TGCGCCAGCAGCCAAGATGGGGGGGTAACTGAAGCTTTCTTT.